These 18 T cell receptor beta chains share one sample of origin, sequenced in a study of regulatory T cells in long-lasting Graves disease. As for time point: newly diagnosed GD, antithyroid drugs for less than 3 months. PBMC RNA was the source of the TCR library. Libraries of TCR beta came from iRepertoire HTBI primers plus Arm-PCR of CDR3 regions. Via MiXCR, TCRdb re-called the multiplex PCR reads, giving one row per CDR3 protein. The repertoire holds roughly 350,000 distinct CDR3 sequences, with over 15% as singletons. The same specimen was also included in a second study, on T cells in Graves' hyperthyroidism and ophthalmopathy.

The input for sequencing was peripheral blood mononuclear cells (PBMCs), taken at new diagnosis, from a patient treated with antithyroid drugs. These TCRs come from a man aged 40-55 years with Graves disease.

The genes are TRBV5-6 and TRBJ2-1; TRBD2 matches at 13 bases. CDR1 is SGHDT, CDR2 YYEEEE, per germline. Losses at the gene ends were 4 bases for V and 7 bases for J; bases not matched to a gene: 11. This CDR3 is 17 amino acids long. As DNA, the CDR3 is TGTGCCAGCAGCGGACCCGGGACTAGCGGGGCCGGGAATGAGCAGTTCTTC. It encodes CASSGPGTSGAGNEQFF.

The CDR3 nucleotides are TGTGCCAGCTCACCTAGCGGGGGTGATGGAAACACCATATATTTT. This translates into CASSPSGGDGNTIYF. The V gene is TRBV18, the J gene TRBJ1-3; D is perhaps TRBD1 (5 bases). Germline V CDR1 and CDR2: KGHSH, LQKENI. V dropped 3 bases and J dropped 3 bases, with 12 bases sitting between them. This CDR3 comprises 15 residues.

This clonotype was recorded at least ten times. The genes are TRBV3-1 and TRBJ1-3; D not resolved. The germline V gene encodes CDR1 LGHDT and CDR2 YNNKEL (reference sequence). The CDR3 is 12 residues long. Trimming pared 3 bases from V and 8 bases from J, leaving 8 bases between. The DNA of the CDR3 is TGTGCCAGCAGCCAGGGTGAATACACCATATATTTT. The encoded protein is CASSQGEYTIYF.

This clonotype was found many times. This chain links TRBV20-1 with TRBJ2-5, with D hard to call. From germline, CDR1 is DFQATT and CDR2 SNEGSKA (reference sequence). This CDR3 has 15 amino acids. V lost 6 bases, J lost 7 bases, and 24 bases lay in between. In DNA form, the CDR3 reads TGCAGTGCCCACGATCAAGTGGTGTCGCGTGGGACCCAGTACTTC. Its translation is CSAHDQVVSRGTQYF.

This clonotype was found many times. The rearrangement links TRBV7-3 to TRBJ2-1; perhaps TRBD2 as D (5 bases). Trimming took 6 bases from V and 6 from J, leaving 21 bases between them. This CDR3 comprises 16 residues. The germline V gene has CDR1 SGHTA and CDR2 FQGTGA. The CDR3 bases are TGTGCCAGCAGTCGAGACGCTAGCACTCCCCCCAATGAGCAGTTCTTC. Its translation is CASSRDASTPPNEQFF. Full variable domain (missing parts from reference TRBV7-3 and TRBJ2-1): GAGVSQTPSNKVTEKGKYVELRCDPISGHTALYWYRQSLGQGPEFLIYFQGTGAADDSGLPNDRFFAVRPEGSVSTLKIQRTERGDSAVYLCASSRDASTPPNEQFFGPGTRLTVL.

The chain recombines TRBV4-1 with TRBJ2-7; 8 positions match TRBD2. V lost 1 base, J lost 3 bases, and 5 bases stayed unmatched. CDR3 length: 15 amino acids. Germline V gene sequence: CDR1 MGHRA, CDR2 YSYEKL. The CDR3 region has the DNA TGCGCCAGCAGCCAAGGGCGGCGGGGGGACTACGAGCAGTACTTC. It codes for CASSQGRRGDYEQYF.

With regard to this clonotype: A much larger clone is a single base away; this may be a read error. The chain recombines TRBV24-1 with TRBJ2-7, with 9 bases that match TRBD2. Trimming took 2 bases from V and 7 from J; bases not matched to a gene: 11. The germline V gene encodes CDR1 KGHDR and CDR2 SFDVKD. This CDR3 has 16 residues. The CDR3 coding sequence is TGTGCCACCAGTGATTCCAGCGGGGGGAAGTACAATGAGCAGTACTTC. This encodes CATSDSSGGKYNEQYF.

This clonotype was recorded at least ten times. The rearrangement joins TRBV24-1 to TRBJ1-1; the D gene is possibly TRBD1 (6 bases). Trimming removed 7 bases from V and 0 bases from J, with 8 bases in between. CDR1 KGHDR and CDR2 SFDVKD come from the germline V gene. The CDR3 sequence is 13 residues long. This chain's CDR3 is CATRDSMNTEAFF. As DNA, the CDR3 is TGTGCCACCAGGGACAGCATGAACACTGAAGCTTTCTTT.

CDR3 sequence: CASSYSTGTANTEAFF. The CDR3 DNA reads TGTGCCAGCAGTTACTCCACCGGGACAGCGAACACTGAAGCTTTCTTT. The chain uses TRBV6-2 or TRBV6-3 and TRBJ1-1; 7 positions match TRBD1. The germline gives CDR1 MNHEY, CDR2 SVGEGT. CDR3 length: 16 residues. Losses at the gene ends were 0 bases for V and 1 base for J; bases not matched to a gene: 5.

This clonotype was detected many times. J is TRBJ2-5 and V is TRBV2, with D perhaps matching TRBD1 (6 bases). Trimming shortened V by 11 bases and J by 7 bases, and 17 bases separated the two germline ends. Germline V gene data show CDR1 as SNHLY and CDR2 as FYNNEI. The CDR3 has 12 residues. The CDR3, as DNA: TGTGCCGAAGGACAGCCAAGGGGGACCCAGTACTTC. It yields the protein CAEGQPRGTQYF.

This chain links TRBV18 with TRBJ2-5; a possible D gene is TRBD2 (6 bases). V gave up 0 bases and J gave up 5 bases, with 13 bases separating them. The CDR3 runs 15 residues. Germline V gives CDR1 KGHSH, CDR2 LQKENI. CDR3 DNA: TGTGCCAGCTCACCACCTGGAGGGGCTAGGGAGACCCAGTACTTC. This sequence encodes CASSPPGGARETQYF.

This clonotype was recorded many times. The chain employs TRBV9 and TRBJ2-5, with 10 bases that match TRBD1. Losses at the gene ends were 0 bases for V and 5 bases for J; bases not matched to a gene: 7. The germline V gene encodes CDR1 SGDLS and CDR2 YYNGEE. The CDR3 length is 16 residues. CDR3: CASSVGTGGGAETQYF. The CDR3 DNA sequence: TGTGCCAGCAGCGTAGGGACAGGGGGTGGGGCTGAGACCCAGTACTTC.

This clonotype was seen many times. The J gene is TRBJ2-4, the V gene TRBV3-1; tentatively, D is TRBD1 (5 bases). CDR1 is LGHDT and CDR2 is YNNKEL in the germline V gene (reference sequence). V lost 2 bases, J lost 5 bases, and 10 bases lay in between. The CDR3 runs 14 residues. The CDR3 loop reads CASSQYDRQNIQYF. The CDR3 bases are TGTGCCAGCAGCCAATACGACAGACAAAACATTCAGTACTTC.

This clonotype came up many times. The V and J genes are TRBV2 and TRBJ2-2; no clear D. The CDR3 has 16 residues. V was pared by 4 bases and J by 0 bases, with 12 bases between. In germline, CDR1 is SNHLY, CDR2 FYNNEI. CDR3 bases: TGTGCCAGCAGTGTGGAGAGGCAGGCGAACACCGGGGAGCTGTTTTTT. Translating it yields CASSVERQANTGELFF.

This clonotype has at least ten counts. V gene TRBV7-2 combines with J gene TRBJ2-7; D remains unclear. Trimming cost V 1 base and J 6 bases, with 10 bases left between them. Per the germline V gene, CDR1 is SGHTA and CDR2 is FQGNSA. The CDR3 is 13 residues long. CDR3 in DNA: TGTGCCAGCAGCTTAGTGAACGGCGGCGAGCAGTACTTC. Its translation: CASSLVNGGEQYF.

There are many counts of this clonotype. The chain couples TRBV27 to TRBJ2-3; D might be TRBD2 (7 bases). Between the trimmed V and J ends, which lost 1 base and 2 bases, there was a span of 16 bases. Germline assignment: CDR1 MNHEY and CDR2 SMNVEV (reference sequence). The length of the CDR3 is 17 residues. CDR3 bases: TGTGCCAGCAGTTTATATGTTTGGGGGGGCAACACAGATACGCAGTATTTT. As protein: CASSLYVWGGNTDTQYF.

This clonotype was recorded at least ten times. The V call is TRBV7-2, the J call TRBJ2-3; D remains unclear. From germline, CDR1 is SGHTA and CDR2 FQGNSA. V was cut by 3 bases and J by 6 bases, with 10 bases left in between. The CDR3 has 13 residues. For the CDR3, the DNA is TGTGCCAGCAGCTTCTCGTGGGGTGATACGCAGTATTTT. Translating it yields CASSFSWGDTQYF.

Only a few counts were recorded for this clonotype. The chain carries TRBV6-1 and TRBJ1-6, with 8 bases fitting TRBD1. This CDR3 has 16 residues. Germline-derived CDR1 and CDR2 are MNHNS and SASEGT. V lost 6 bases, J lost 2 bases, and 6 bases stayed unmatched. The CDR3 nucleotides are TGTGCCAGCAGGGGACCGACAGGGGCCTATAATTCACCCCTCCACTTT. As protein: CASRGPTGAYNSPLHF.